This section outlines one T cell receptor (beta chain) sequence together with its context. This specimen belongs to a study of blood T cell repertoires in COVID-19. Study-wide context: The United States, Italy and Spain were the sources of the acute and convalescent COVID-19 samples. Sample material is recorded as cDNA or gDNA derived from T cells, B-cell-depleted T cells, or PBMCs.

Germline V gene lookup returns CDR1 KGHDR and CDR2 SFDVKD. The CDR3 loop spans 13 amino acids. The J segment lost 4 bases and the V segment lost 8 bases, leaving 6 bases of the junction unmatched. In the authors' workflow: The authors estimated nucleated cell counts from reference gene primer amplification. Measured with immunoSEQ multiplex PCR; TCRdb has only the in-frame clones, and not every one. That table gives V, J and clone size, and the DNA gave D and trimming. Here the sample spans some 460,000 clones, around nine tenths being singletons. Sequencing input: peripheral blood. The chain joins TRBV24-1 to TRBJ1-1; 7 bases map to TRBD1. The TCR sequence derives from a woman in her thirties with acute or convalescent COVID-19. Here the CDR3 reads CATKDRIGTEAFF. CDR3 DNA: TGTGCCACCAAGGACAGGATTGGCACTGAAGCTTTCTTT.